This TCR beta chain was captured by sequencing in a study of blood T cells in healthy people across ages (dated by TCRdb to between 2014 and 2017). For the study in its entirety: In model experiments, template switching captured about one uniquely barcoded TCR beta cDNA molecule for every two T cells. To track age-related changes in TCR beta repertoire diversity, the study relied on deep sequencing normalized with unique cDNA molecular identifiers. The study analyzed two additional independent replicas of 1 million unique cDNA reads from the same blood draw for two donors, one aged 18 to 29 and one aged 80 or older. To avoid experimental bias, donors of different ages were distributed randomly across sequencing lanes. Donors were grouped into four age groups: young (average roughly 17 years), middle-aged (roughly 38), aged (around 66) and long-lived (about 89). Study-wide conclusions, independent of this receptor: Bulk unsorted PBMC profiling prevented conclusive comparison of naive and antigen-experienced compartments. Donor CMV infection status was unknown, potentially confounding age-related changes in expanded clonotypes. Estimates of total diversity from one million sequenced T cells were regarded as lower bounds and underestimates. The long-lived group showed more naive CD4+ T cells, fewer expanded clones and increased TCR diversity than the aged group, suggesting age selection. Observed TCR beta diversity correlated strongly with the percentage of naive T cells measured by flow cytometry. Observed TCR beta diversity per million T cells fell roughly linearly with age, and a significant reduction was already apparent by age around 40.

Library construction relied on 5' RACE. For sequencing, an Illumina HiSeq 2500 was employed. The second PCR ran for about 6 to 12 cycles and used a J-beta primer mix along with a sample-barcoded 5' primer. A template-switch 5' adaptor carrying 12 random nucleotides introduced a unique molecular identifier onto each TCR beta cDNA molecule. Each sample yielded at least 3 million CDR3-containing paired-end reads. First-strand cDNA was synthesized from all RNA with the Mint cDNA synthesis kit, primed by a TRBC-specific oligonucleotide. Following uracil-DNA glycosylase treatment, a first 18-cycle PCR with universal primers M1SS and BC2_uni_R was performed on all cDNA. Turning to the authors' computational methods: For normalization, 1 million high-quality reads were randomly selected from each sample, with every read carrying a distinct molecular identifier. Reads with shared molecular identifiers were discarded instead of being binned into consensus sequences. MiTCR, with a Q25 quality threshold and the strictest error-elimination algorithm, was used for CDR3 identification, clonotype clustering and error correction. Lower-bound total TCR beta diversity was estimated with a nonparametric unseen species model using Euler transformation. The public sequencing data were trimmed at Q25 with fastp and processed into clonotypes with MiXCR by TCRdb, which kept only in-frame beta chains. For every CDR3 protein sequence, its rows merge into one entry that carries the most common genes and DNA. The V and J calls shown here were made by TCRdb, not taken from the authors' results. The sample profile shows hundreds of thousands of distinct CDR3 sequences; 36% of them were found once. Roughly 13% of the sample belongs to the ten largest clones.

This clonotype has a handful of counts. Its binding antigen is unknown. No much larger clonotype is one base removed from it; base qualities were not supplied. The donors were 40 or so Caucasian individuals from Russia, aged 6 to 90 years, who were systemically healthy. Each donor gave 8 to 10 milliliters of peripheral blood, drawn into EDTA-treated Vacutainer tubes. Ficoll-Paque density-gradient centrifugation was used to isolate PBMCs, with at least 6.5 million obtained per sample. Total RNA, at least 6 micrograms per sample, was extracted from PBMCs with Trizol reagent. Naive CD45RAhigh/CD27high T cell percentages were measured by flow cytometry on a PBMC aliquot from every donor. The germline ends are 13 bases apart after V is trimmed by 2 bases and J by 8 bases. The CDR3 holds 14 amino acids from the cysteine to the phenylalanine. Here the CDR3 DNA is all that survives: 42 bases in frame from base 1. The germline V gene specifies SGHTA as CDR1 and FQGNSA as CDR2.

The chain was built from TRBV7-2 and TRBJ2-4, with the D gene uncertain. This receptor was identified in a man aged 18 to 30 in good health. Input material: blood. CDR3 region: CASSLPETGDIQYF. The DNA is as follows: TGTGCCAGCAGCTTACCGGAGACTGGAGACATTCAGTACTTC.